A single sample gave rise to the 16 T cell receptor beta chains below, sequenced in a study of post-analysis software for immune sequencing data (dated by TCRdb to between 2014 and 2017). Findings and caveats that apply to the study as a whole: About 5 TRBV segments, including TRBV5-6, TRBV5-1 and TRBV20-1, were significantly more frequent in patients than controls.

Library prep was done by PCR. Sequencing relied on an Illumina HiSeq 2500. To reduce PCR and sequencing biases, unique molecular identifiers were incorporated into the TCR beta cDNA libraries. The public reads were reprocessed in TCRdb via fastp at Q25 and MiXCR, keeping in-frame beta chains. Merged by CDR3 protein, the rows form single entries marked with the most common genes and DNA. This sample holds hundreds of thousands of distinct CDR3 sequences; approximately 57% were observed only once. Roughly 4.4% of the sample lies in the top ten. Antigen specificity for these receptors is unknown. The sample comprised blood. The receptors originated from a girl aged 10-17 years with multiple sclerosis.

This chain links TRBV2 with TRBJ2-7; the D call may be TRBD1 or TRBD2 (5 bases each). Looked up from germline, CDR1 is SNHLY and CDR2 is FYNNEI. V was trimmed by 6 bases and J by 0 bases, leaving 15 bases between them. CDR3 length equals 15 residues. The CDR3 protein is CASSGTGLDSYEQYF. As DNA, the CDR3 is TGTGCCAGCAGCGGAACAGGACTCGACTCCTACGAGCAGTACTTC.

This chain connects TRBV9 to TRBJ2-4; 10 bases are shared with TRBD1. The closer fit of TRBJ2-5 to the DNA end suggests the J call may be wrong. This CDR3 has 15 residues. From germline, CDR1 is SGDLS and CDR2 YYNGEE. The CDR3 nucleotides read TGTGCCAGCAGTGGTGACAGGGGGCTTCAAGAGACCCAGTACTTC. This sequence encodes CASSGDRGLQETQYF.

The chain is built from TRBV12-3 or TRBV12-4 and TRBJ2-7; 10 nucleotides match TRBD2. The CDR3 totals 14 residues. With 3 bases clipped from V and 6 bases from J, the junction kept 5 bases outside the gene matches. The CDR3 bases are TGTGCCAGCAGTTTGGTAGCGGGAGGTAGCGAGCAGTACTTC. This encodes CASSLVAGGSEQYF.

This chain links TRBV14 with TRBJ2-7; tentative D call: TRBD2 (6 bases). This CDR3 has 13 amino acids. Germline-derived CDR1 and CDR2 are SGHDN and FVKESK. V lost 4 bases to trimming and J lost 7 bases, with 14 bases between them. CDR3 protein: CASSPLADWEQYF. As DNA, the CDR3 is TGTGCCAGCAGCCCACTAGCCGACTGGGAGCAGTACTTC. Supplemented by reference TRBV14 and TRBJ2-7, the full variable domain reads EAGVTQFPSHSVIEKGQTVTLRCDPISGHDNLYWYRRVMGKEIKFLLHFVKESKQDESGMPNNRFLAERTGGTYSTLKVQPAELEDSGVYFCASSPLADWEQYFGPGTRLTVT.

Only a few counts were recorded for this clonotype. The chain employs TRBV20-1 and TRBJ2-5; D remains unclear. The germline V gene has CDR1 DFQATT and CDR2 SNEGSKA (reference sequence). Trimming left V 5 bases short and J 5 bases short, with 9 bases between. The CDR3 has 11 amino acids. CDR3 nucleotides: TGCAGTGCTCGCAAAGGGGAGACCCAGTACTTC. Translating it yields CSARKGETQYF.

The genes are TRBV12-3 or TRBV12-4 and TRBJ1-2; 11 bases match TRBD1. Trimming cost V 5 bases and J 4 bases; bases outside gene matches: 6. CDR3 length: 15 amino acids. CDR3 in amino acids: CASSPRTGGGYGYTF. The DNA for the CDR3 is TGTGCCAGCAGTCCCCGGACAGGGGGCGGCTATGGCTACACCTTC.

This chain links TRBV5-1 with TRBJ1-2; TRBD1 might be the D (5 bases). This CDR3 has 14 amino acids. From germline, CDR1 is SGHRS and CDR2 YFSETQ. V was clipped by 4 bases and J by 2 bases, with 12 bases between them. In DNA form, the CDR3 reads TGCGCCAGCAGCGCCGGACGGGGGAACTATGGCTACACCTTC. Its translation: CASSAGRGNYGYTF.

The gene calls are TRBV7-9 and TRBJ2-5; 12 nucleotides agree with TRBD1. The J call may not be correct, given that the DNA end is closer to TRBJ2-7. Germline assignment: CDR1 SEHNR and CDR2 FQNEAQ (reference sequence). This CDR3 contains 16 residues. DNA for the CDR3: TGTGCCAGCAGCCGCCGACGGGACAGGGGGCAAAGCGAGCAGTACTTC. Amino acids: CASSRRRDRGQSEQYF.

This clonotype was counted only a few times. The gene calls are TRBV12-3 or TRBV12-4 and TRBJ1-2; D remains ambiguous. With 3 bases removed from V and 5 bases from J, the gap between germline ends came to 7 bases. The CDR3 has 12 residues. The CDR3 DNA is TGTGCCAGCAGTTTTGATCTTTATGGCTACACCTTC. This gives the protein CASSFDLYGYTF.

The sample holds a few counts of this clonotype. The chain joins TRBV6-5 to TRBJ2-1; D remains ambiguous. V was cut by 6 bases and J by 8 bases, with 14 bases left in between. The CDR3 totals 13 residues. Germline V gene lookup returns CDR1 MNHEY and CDR2 SVGAGI. CDR3 amino acids: CASSHPVTHEQFF. The CDR3 bases are TGTGCCAGCAGCCATCCTGTGACCCATGAGCAGTTCTTC.

For the CDR3, the DNA is TGTGCCAGCAGCTTACCGGGGTCTGTCGAGCAGTACTTC. It codes for CASSLPGSVEQYF. The chain uses TRBV7-6 and TRBJ2-5, with D possibly matching TRBD2 (5 bases). Near its end, the DNA agrees better with TRBJ2-7, so the J call may be wrong. The CDR3 runs to 13 residues. Germline CDR1 is SGHVS and CDR2 is FNYEAQ.

About this clonotype itself: One end of the junction does not line up with germline, which may come from a read error. The J gene is TRBJ2-1, the V gene TRBV6-5; no clear D gene. Germline loops: CDR1 MNHEY, CDR2 SVGAGI. This CDR3 has 12 amino acids. The CDR3 nucleotides read TGTGCCGGCAGTTACTCCGGCAATGAGCAGTTCTTC. Amino acids: CAGSYSGNEQFF.

The V and J genes are TRBV2 and TRBJ2-2; D gene uncertain. V was shortened by 3 bases and J by 6 bases, with 5 bases between the two germline ends. The length of the CDR3 is 12 residues. The germline gives CDR1 SNHLY, CDR2 FYNNEI. The CDR3 bases are TGTGCCAGCAGTGACATCCCCGGGGAGCTGTTTTTT. Protein sequence: CASSDIPGELFF.

Concerning this clonotype itself: The junction departs from the called germline gene at one end, perhaps through a read error. This CDR3 is CANSLEGTAKNIQYF. For the CDR3, the DNA is TGTGCCAACAGCTTAGAAGGGACAGCTAAAAACATTCAGTACTTC. V usage is TRBV11-2 and J usage is TRBJ2-4; 7 bases map to TRBD1. The germline V gene encodes CDR1 SGHAT and CDR2 FQNNGV. The CDR3 is 15 amino acids.

The chain employs TRBV25-1 and TRBJ1-6; 7 bases line up with TRBD1. The CDR3 covers 15 residues. The V and J ends lost 6 bases and 4 bases, in that order; junction bases with no gene match: 6. CDR1 and CDR2 (germline): MGHDK, SYGVNS. CDR3 loop: CASRKTGLYNSPLHF. CDR3 DNA sequence: TGTGCCAGCAGGAAGACAGGGTTGTATAATTCACCCCTCCACTTT.

This clonotype came up a few times. The rearrangement joins TRBV20-1 to TRBJ1-2, with a weak D call TRBD1 (5 bases). The CDR3 extends over 11 amino acids. Germline assignment: CDR1 DFQATT and CDR2 SNEGSKA (reference sequence). Trimming cost V 3 bases and J 4 bases, with 6 bases left between them. Written as DNA, the CDR3 is TGCAGTGCTAGGGGGGTCTATGGCTACACCTTC. Residues: CSARGVYGYTF.